Sequencing of this T cell receptor beta chain was carried out in a study of blood T cells in healthy people across ages. Then a second PCR, running roughly 7 to 11 cycles, was carried out with a sample-barcoded 5' primer and a J-beta primer mix. Via MiXCR, TCRdb re-called the 5' RACE reads, giving one row per CDR3 protein. The table records more than 450,000 distinct CDR3 sequences, about 27% of them present only once. Germline assignment: CDR1 PRHDT and CDR2 FYEKMQ (reference sequence). The CDR3 contains 15 residues. The V and J ends lost 5 bases and 4 bases respectively, with 16 bases between them. This clonotype was recorded a few times. The same specimen was also included in a second study, on T cells of mothers and their children. Per that paper: The overlap seen between related mothers and children slightly exceeded that of unrelated pairs, though not significantly.

This TCR came from a boy aged 2 to 10 in good health. The chain employs TRBV13 and TRBJ2-3, with TRBD2 as a possible D gene (5 bases). Sequencing was carried out using blood. CDR3 residues: CASSPEGVWADTQYF. The CDR3, as DNA: TGTGCCAGCAGCCCCGAGGGTGTATGGGCAGATACGCAGTATTTT.